The 29 T cell receptor beta chains reported below all come from one sample, sequenced in a study of blood T cell repertoires in COVID-19. The table came from immunoSEQ multiplex PCR; TCRdb's copy has only in-frame clones and leaves some out. The sample gives roughly 100,000 clones, roughly 87% of which show up once; approximately 3% is in the top ten. Sequencing was done on a sample of peripheral blood. These receptors all come from a man aged 50 to 60 in a cohort sampled during active COVID-19.

The chain links TRBV5-1 to TRBJ1-2, with no clear D. V was cut by 1 base and J by 7 bases, with 11 bases left in between. In germline, CDR1 is SGHRS, CDR2 YFSETQ. The CDR3 is made up of 13 amino acids. The CDR3 sequence: CASSLRGSGGYTF. Written as DNA, the CDR3 is TGCGCCAGCAGCTTGCGGGGATCGGGTGGCTACACCTTC.

The chain couples TRBV19 to TRBJ2-1, with D perhaps matching TRBD1 (6 bases). Germline assignment: CDR1 LNHDA and CDR2 SQIVND (reference sequence). The CDR3 contains 15 residues. V was cut by 3 bases and J by 1 base, with 10 bases left in between. Written as DNA, the CDR3 is TGTGCCAGTAGTATTTTTGGACAGTCCTACAATGAGCAGTTCTTC. This gives the protein CASSIFGQSYNEQFF.

The chain employs TRBV6-5 and TRBJ1-1; 11 bases are a match to TRBD1. Germline V lookup: CDR1 MNHEY, CDR2 SVGAGI. The CDR3 is 14 amino acids. The V and J ends lost 6 bases and 4 bases, in that order; junction bases with no gene match: 4. CDR3 sequence (DNA): TGTGCCAGCAGGGCAGGGACAGGGGGCACTGAAGCTTTCTTT. It codes for CASRAGTGGTEAFF.

This sequence joins TRBV6-5 and TRBJ2-5, with 8 positions matching TRBD1. In germline, CDR1 is MNHEY, CDR2 SVGAGI. The CDR3 extends over 15 amino acids. Trimming cost V 0 bases and J 5 bases; bases outside gene matches: 5. CDR3 residues: CASSYSDRVWETQYF. The CDR3 DNA is TGTGCCAGCAGTTACTCGGACAGGGTCTGGGAGACCCAGTACTTC.

The genes are TRBV6-5 and TRBJ2-1, with D possibly matching TRBD2 (6 bases). The CDR3 extends over 14 amino acids. V was pared by 6 bases and J by 4 bases, with 13 bases between. Germline CDR1 and CDR2: MNHEY and SVGAGI. The CDR3, as DNA: TGTGCCAGCAGGGGGACTCCCCGATACAATGAGCAGTTCTTC. Amino acids: CASRGTPRYNEQFF.

The chain joins TRBV5-6 to TRBJ2-3, with D perhaps matching TRBD2 (6 bases). The germline CDR1 and CDR2 sequences are SGHDT and YYEEEE. This CDR3 region has 17 residues. Trimming removed 2 bases at V and 0 bases at J, with 16 bases between. The CDR3 region has the DNA TGTGCCAGCAGCTTCCTGCGGGAAGGGTCCAGCACAGATACGCAGTATTTT. This gives the protein CASSFLREGSSTDTQYF.

The gene calls are TRBV2 and TRBJ2-3; 7 bases align to TRBD1. This CDR3 region has 14 residues. Germline CDR1 is SNHLY and CDR2 is FYNNEI. The V segment lost 6 bases and the J segment 0 bases; nucleotides outside the gene matches: 3. In DNA, the CDR3 is TGTGCCAGCAGGAGGGGGCTAAGCACAGATACGCAGTATTTT. Its translation: CASRRGLSTDTQYF.

The rearrangement joins TRBV7-2 to TRBJ2-7; D perhaps matches TRBD1 (6 bases). V lost 7 bases, J lost 1 base, and 14 bases lay in between. The CDR3 is 14 residues long. CDR1 is SGHTA and CDR2 is FQGNSA in the germline V gene. The DNA of the CDR3 is TGTGCCAGCAACCCCACCCAGGGGTCCTACGAGCAGTACTTC. Translating gives CASNPTQGSYEQYF.

The V gene is TRBV11-2, the J gene TRBJ2-6; no definite D call. This CDR3 spans 15 amino acids. Germline lookup yields CDR1 SGHAT and CDR2 FQNNGV. The ends were cut back, 5 bases at V and 2 bases at J, with 10 bases in the middle. The CDR3 DNA reads as TGTGCCAGCAGCGAGAGGCTGGCTGGGGCCAACGTCCTGACTTTC. Encoded protein: CASSERLAGANVLTF.

This sequence joins TRBV28 and TRBJ2-7; a possible D gene is TRBD1 (6 bases). Germline V CDR1 and CDR2: MDHEN, SYDVKM. This CDR3 has 14 residues. Trimming shortened V by 5 bases and J by 6 bases, and 17 bases separated the two germline ends. The CDR3 spells CASSKHRESGEQYV. CDR3 DNA: TGTGCCAGCAGTAAACACAGGGAGTCTGGCGAGCAGTACGTC.

The CDR3 bases are TGCGCCAGCAGCTTGGGACAGTCTGGCTCTGGAAACACCATATATTTT. It encodes CASSLGQSGSGNTIYF. The chain joins TRBV5-1 to TRBJ1-3, with a tentative D call TRBD1 (5 bases). V dropped 0 bases and J dropped 0 bases, with 10 bases sitting between them. CDR3 length: 16 residues. Germline CDR1 is SGHRS and CDR2 is YFSETQ.

The chain couples TRBV9 to TRBJ1-1; TRBD1 agrees at 9 bases. The V segment lost 1 base and the J segment 1 base; nucleotides outside the gene matches: 11. There are 18 residues in the CDR3. Germline V lookup: CDR1 SGDLS, CDR2 YYNGEE. CDR3 in amino acids: CASSVSIGQGLSNTEAFF. CDR3 sequence (DNA): TGTGCCAGCAGCGTATCCATAGGACAGGGGCTATCGAACACTGAAGCTTTCTTT.

This clone has just one count. The V call is TRBV19, the J call TRBJ1-5, with 7 bases identical to TRBD1. Germline assignment: CDR1 LNHDA and CDR2 SQIVND (reference sequence). V lost 7 bases to trimming and J lost 0 bases; unmatched junction nucleotides: 9. The CDR3 contains 16 residues. The CDR3 nucleotides read TGTGCCAGTATCCTGGAGGGGGCCCATAGCAATCAGCCCCAGCATTTT. It is translated as CASILEGAHSNQPQHF.

This clone is a singleton in its sample. The rearrangement links TRBV5-4 to TRBJ2-1, with 11 bases that match TRBD2. The V segment lost 4 bases and the J segment 7 bases; nucleotides outside the gene matches: 7. Germline V gives CDR1 SGHNT, CDR2 YYREEE (reference sequence). The CDR3 loop spans 15 amino acids. The CDR3 protein is CASSPAIAGGNEQFF. The CDR3, as DNA: TGTGCCAGCAGCCCGGCAATAGCGGGGGGGAATGAGCAGTTCTTC.

This clone came up a few times. The genes are TRBV24-1 and TRBJ2-2, with a possible D match to TRBD1 (6 bases). Between the trimmed V and J ends, which lost 5 bases and 6 bases, there was a span of 15 bases. The CDR3 sequence is 15 residues long. Germline V gives CDR1 KGHDR, CDR2 SFDVKD. The CDR3 sequence: CATSALGAGAGELFF. The CDR3 bases are TGTGCCACCAGTGCACTGGGGGCAGGGGCCGGGGAGCTGTTTTTT.

The chain is built from TRBV11-3 and TRBJ1-3, with 9 bases lining up with TRBD1. The CDR3 totals 15 residues. CDR1 and CDR2 from the germline V gene are SGHNT and YENEEA. Trimming cost V 6 bases and J 3 bases; bases outside gene matches: 6. Written as DNA, the CDR3 is TGTGCCAGCAGGTCTACAGGGGGCGGTGGAAACACCATATATTTT. Translated: CASRSTGGGGNTIYF.

This rearrangement joins TRBV18 to TRBJ1-1; D not certain. Per germline, CDR1 KGHSH and CDR2 LQKENI. V gave up 6 bases and J gave up 1 base, with 9 bases separating them. The CDR3 contains 13 residues. The CDR3 is CASSSTQNTEAFF. CDR3 sequence (DNA): TGTGCCAGCTCTTCTACTCAGAACACTGAAGCTTTCTTT. The full variable domain, rest sourced from reference TRBV18 and TRBJ1-1, is NAGVMQNPRHLVRRRGQEARLRCSPMKGHSHVYWYRQLPEEGLKFMVYLQKENIIDESGMPKERFSAEFPKEGPSILRIQQVVRGDSAAYFCASSSTQNTEAFFGQGTRLTVV.

CDR3 coding DNA: TGTGCCAGCAGCTTGGGAGGGGGCACTGAAGCTTTCTTT. Amino acid sequence: CASSLGGGTEAFF. This sequence joins TRBV5-5 and TRBJ1-1; D possibly corresponds to TRBD1 (6 bases). This CDR3 spans 13 amino acids. Trimming pared 0 bases from V and 4 bases from J, leaving 7 bases between. Per the germline V gene, CDR1 is SGHKS and CDR2 is YYEKEE (reference sequence).

The chain has TRBV6-5 and TRBJ1-4; D may be TRBD1 (6 bases). V was pared by 6 bases and J by 7 bases, with 18 bases between. The CDR3 sequence is 15 residues long. Germline V gene data show CDR1 as MNHEY and CDR2 as SVGAGI. The CDR3 region is CASSFSLTGSEKLFF. The CDR3 DNA reads as TGTGCCAGCAGCTTCTCGTTGACAGGATCTGAAAAACTGTTTTTT.

The chain has TRBV6-5 and TRBJ2-1, with 7 bases fitting TRBD2. Germline V gives CDR1 MNHEY, CDR2 SVGAGI. After removal of 2 bases from V and 9 bases from J, the junction contained 4 bases not matched to a gene. The CDR3 sequence is 13 residues long. In nucleotides, the CDR3 is TGTGCCAGCAGTTACGGGGGGGGTGGTGAGCAGTTCTTC. It codes for CASSYGGGGEQFF.

The rearrangement links TRBV6-5 to TRBJ1-2, with D uncertain. The CDR3 is made up of 16 amino acids. V was clipped by 4 bases and J by 4 bases, with 19 bases between them. Germline CDR1 and CDR2: MNHEY and SVGAGI. The CDR3 loop reads CASSSPKLGEGYGYTF. CDR3 DNA: TGTGCCAGCAGTTCCCCTAAGTTGGGCGAAGGCTATGGCTACACCTTC.

This sequence joins TRBV5-6 and TRBJ1-1; no clear D. The CDR3 has 14 amino acids. Germline assignment: CDR1 SGHDT and CDR2 YYEEEE. V was trimmed by 0 bases and J by 1 base, leaving 7 bases between them. Here the CDR3 DNA reads TGTGCCAGCAGCTTGGAGTCAGGGAACACTGAAGCTTTCTTT. Protein: CASSLESGNTEAFF.

The chain combines TRBV28 with TRBJ2-7; D may be TRBD1 (6 bases). CDR1 and CDR2 from the germline V gene are MDHEN and SYDVKM. The CDR3 sequence is 15 residues long. V gave up 6 bases and J gave up 3 bases, with 18 bases separating them. The CDR3 nucleotides are TGTGCCAGCAGCCAACAGGGTTCCGCAGGCTACGAGCAGTACTTC. It translates to CASSQQGSAGYEQYF.

The chain couples TRBV19 to TRBJ2-7; a possible D gene is TRBD1 (5 bases). V was shortened by 3 bases and J by 7 bases, with 19 bases between the two germline ends. The CDR3 has 15 amino acids. Germline CDR1 reads LNHDA; CDR2 reads SQIVND (reference sequence). CDR3 amino acids: CASSMKGAGVYEQYV. The CDR3, as DNA: TGTGCCAGTAGTATGAAAGGGGCCGGAGTGTATGAGCAGTACGTC.

V gene TRBV6-6 combines with J gene TRBJ1-2, with D tentatively TRBD1 (5 bases). CDR1 is MNHNY, CDR2 SVGAGI, per germline (reference sequence). The CDR3 sequence is 13 residues long. The ends were cut back, 6 bases at V and 0 bases at J, with 8 bases in the middle. CDR3 residues: CASSDSANYGYTF. DNA of the CDR3: TGTGCCAGCAGCGACAGCGCTAACTATGGCTACACCTTC.

This clone was observed once. The chain is built from TRBV2 and TRBJ2-6; 10 nucleotides line up with TRBD1. Trimming removed 6 bases from V and 3 bases from J; junction bases left unmatched: 2. This CDR3 has 15 residues. Germline V CDR1 and CDR2: SNHLY, FYNNEI. CDR3 protein: CASRTGGGGANVLTF. The CDR3 DNA reads TGTGCCAGCAGGACAGGGGGCGGTGGGGCCAACGTCCTGACTTTC.

The chain couples TRBV9 to TRBJ1-2; D ambiguous. The CDR3 has 18 residues. Per germline, CDR1 SGDLS and CDR2 YYNGEE. The ends were cut back, 3 bases at V and 0 bases at J, with 21 bases in the middle. The CDR3 coding sequence is TGTGCCAGCAGCGCTCGTCAATCCCGACTGGAAGCTAACTATGGCTACACCTTC. Its translation is CASSARQSRLEANYGYTF.

V usage is TRBV19 and J usage is TRBJ1-5; 8 nucleotides align to TRBD1. The germline gives CDR1 LNHDA, CDR2 SQIVND (reference sequence). After removal of 7 bases from V and 0 bases from J, the junction contained 2 bases not matched to a gene. The CDR3 is made up of 14 amino acids. The CDR3 DNA reads as TGTGCCAGTACTGGGACAGGTAGCAATCAGCCCCAGCATTTT. Its protein is CASTGTGSNQPQHF. Combining the CDR3 with reference TRBV19 and TRBJ1-5 gives the whole variable domain DGGITQSPKYLFRKEGQNVTLSCEQNLNHDAMYWYRQDPGQGLRLIYYSQIVNDFQKGDIAEGYSVSREKKESFPLTVTSAQKNPTAFYLCASTGTGSNQPQHFGDGTRLSIL.

The V call is TRBV4-2, the J call TRBJ2-2; tentatively, D is TRBD2 (6 bases). CDR3 length: 15 amino acids. Between the trimmed V and J ends, which lost 0 bases and 6 bases, there was a span of 11 bases. Germline CDR1 is LGHNA and CDR2 is YNFKEQ. CDR3 nucleotides: TGTGCCAGCAGCCAAGAGCCTAGCGTCCCCGGGGAGCTGTTTTTT. This translates into CASSQEPSVPGELFF.